One sample yielded the 28 T cell receptor beta chains listed below, sequenced in a study of blood T cell repertoires in COVID-19. Clones were read by immunoSEQ multiplex PCR, and TCRdb kept only the in-frame ones, dropping some. The sample shows around 130,000 clones, roughly 88% of them seen only once. Sequenced input: peripheral blood. These receptors originate from a man aged 55 to 70 with active or convalescent COVID-19.

This chain connects TRBV6-5 to TRBJ1-2; 9 positions match TRBD1. Trimming cost V 10 bases and J 7 bases; bases outside gene matches: 7. Per the germline V gene, CDR1 is MNHEY and CDR2 is SVGAGI. The CDR3 covers 12 residues. The CDR3 loop is CATRDRDVGYTF. CDR3 sequence (DNA): TGTGCCACCCGGGACAGGGATGTTGGCTACACCTTC.

This clone was seen a handful of times. The V gene is TRBV18, the J gene TRBJ1-6; 8 bases agree with TRBD1. With V trimmed by 0 bases and J by 11 bases, 3 bases remained unmatched. Per the germline V gene, CDR1 is KGHSH and CDR2 is LQKENI. This CDR3 comprises 14 residues. The CDR3 bases are TGTGCCAGCTCACCACCTAACAGGGGGGCACCCCTCCACTTT. As protein: CASSPPNRGAPLHF.

V is TRBV7-3 and J is TRBJ2-3; the match to TRBD1 covers 8 bases. Per germline, CDR1 SGHTA and CDR2 FQGTGA. The CDR3 is 14 amino acids. J was trimmed by 1 base and V by 5 bases; bases with no gene match: 2. Written as DNA, the CDR3 is TGTGCCAGCAGCCCGGGACAGGGCACAGATACGCAGTATTTT. Translation: CASSPGQGTDTQYF.

This clone was seen repeatedly, ten times or more. V is TRBV19 and J is TRBJ2-1, with 12 bases matching TRBD2. Germline V lookup: CDR1 LNHDA, CDR2 SQIVND (reference sequence). CDR3 size: 14 residues. The ends lost 4 bases at V and 12 bases at J; junction bases unmatched: 7. CDR3 residues: CASSNGLAGRGQFF. CDR3 nucleotides: TGTGCCAGTAGTAATGGACTAGCGGGAAGGGGGCAGTTCTTC. Full variable domain (rest looked up from reference TRBV19 and TRBJ2-1): DGGITQSPKYLFRKEGQNVTLSCEQNLNHDAMYWYRQDPGQGLRLIYYSQIVNDFQKGDIAEGYSVSREKKESFPLTVTSAQKNPTAFYLCASSNGLAGRGQFFGPGTRLTVL.

The V call is TRBV12-3 or TRBV12-4, the J call TRBJ1-4; D not certain. The CDR3 has 12 amino acids. Trimming took 6 bases from V and 8 from J, leaving 10 bases between them. The CDR3 DNA reads TGTGCCAGCAGCACCGCCCGGGAAAAACTGTTTTTT. It specifies CASSTAREKLFF.

The chain carries TRBV28 and TRBJ2-7; a weak D match, TRBD2 (6 bases). The CDR3 extends over 11 amino acids. Deletions cut 5 bases from V and 10 bases from J, with 12 bases between. CDR1 is MDHEN and CDR2 is SYDVKM in the germline V gene. CDR3 sequence reads: CASSAGTYQYF. CDR3 sequence (DNA): TGTGCCAGCAGTGCCGGGACTTATCAGTACTTC.

The rearrangement joins TRBV28 to TRBJ2-7; 11 bases fit TRBD2. This CDR3 has 15 amino acids. Germline V gives CDR1 MDHEN, CDR2 SYDVKM. V lost 6 bases to trimming and J lost 2 bases; unmatched junction nucleotides: 6. DNA for the CDR3: TGTGCCAGCAGCCGTACTAGCGGGAGTGCCTACGAGCAGTACTTC. Amino acids: CASSRTSGSAYEQYF.

V usage is TRBV18 and J usage is TRBJ1-4; 7 nucleotides agree with TRBD1. The CDR3 runs 13 residues. Germline-derived CDR1 and CDR2 are KGHSH and LQKENI. The junction had 1 base not matched to a gene; V was cut back by 3 bases and J by 6 bases. CDR3 in amino acids: CASSPGTDEKLFF. The CDR3 region has the DNA TGTGCCAGCTCACCCGGGACAGATGAAAAACTGTTTTTT.

This clone showed up just a few times. V usage is TRBV6-5 and J usage is TRBJ2-3; perhaps TRBD1 as D (7 bases). The CDR3 runs to 13 residues. V lost 8 bases and J 4 bases, leaving 13 bases between the germline ends. Germline V gene lookup returns CDR1 MNHEY and CDR2 SVGAGI. In DNA form, the CDR3 reads TGTGCCAGCTCCCAGGGGGAGGCAGATACGCAGTATTTT. It is translated as CASSQGEADTQYF.

The chain combines TRBV11-2 with TRBJ2-5, with TRBD1 matching 7 bases. V lost 5 bases and J lost 2; bases outside the gene matches: 8. CDR1 and CDR2 (germline): SGHAT, FQNNGV. CDR3 size: 15 residues. CDR3: CASSPFSGQQETQYF. CDR3 DNA: TGTGCCAGCAGCCCCTTCTCGGGACAGCAAGAGACCCAGTACTTC.

Notes on this clone: Other nucleotide sequences in the sample specify the same CDR3. CDR3 DNA sequence: TGTGCCAGCAGTCTCTCCTCTGAGCAGTTCTTC. The encoded protein is CASSLSSEQFF. The chain uses TRBV6-2 or TRBV6-3 and TRBJ2-1, with D uncertain. CDR3 length: 11 amino acids. The germline V gene encodes CDR1 MNHEY and CDR2 SVGEGT. V gave up 5 bases and J gave up 9 bases, with 8 bases separating them.

V gene TRBV28 combines with J gene TRBJ1-1; D might be TRBD1 (6 bases). The CDR3 is made up of 14 amino acids. V dropped 5 bases and J dropped 3 bases, with 13 bases sitting between them. CDR1 is MDHEN and CDR2 is SYDVKM in the germline V gene. CDR3 region: CASSEGGRDTEAFF. The CDR3, as DNA: TGTGCCAGCAGTGAGGGGGGGAGAGACACTGAAGCTTTCTTT.

The chain joins TRBV7-9 to TRBJ2-3, with 8 bases lining up with TRBD2. Germline assignment: CDR1 SEHNR and CDR2 FQNEAQ (reference sequence). This CDR3 comprises 15 residues. The V and J ends lost 3 bases and 0 bases, in that order; junction bases with no gene match: 2. CDR3 in amino acids: CASSFRGGSTDTQYF. The CDR3 bases are TGTGCCAGCAGCTTTCGCGGGGGGAGCACAGATACGCAGTATTTT.

This chain uses TRBV11-1 with TRBJ1-1, with D uncertain. The CDR3 extends over 13 amino acids. CDR1 and CDR2 from the germline V gene are SGHAT and FQDESV (reference sequence). Trimming pared 4 bases from V and 0 bases from J, leaving 6 bases between. The CDR3 sequence is CASSYGVNTEAFF. As DNA, the CDR3 is TGTGCCAGCAGCTACGGAGTGAACACTGAAGCTTTCTTT.

This clone was observed a single time. The DNA for the CDR3 is TGCGCCAGCAGCTCTTTAACAGGGGGCATCTCCTACAATGAGCAGTTCTTC. This translates into CASSSLTGGISYNEQFF. This rearrangement joins TRBV5-1 to TRBJ2-1; 9 positions match TRBD1. Trimming took 3 bases from V and 0 from J; bases not matched to a gene: 7. Germline CDR1 reads SGHRS; CDR2 reads YFSETQ. The CDR3 runs 17 residues.

V usage is TRBV3-1 (or the pseudogene TRBV3-2) and J usage is TRBJ2-5; TRBD2 matches 10 bases. The CDR3 sequence is 15 residues long. V dropped 3 bases and J dropped 3; count of bases not matched to a gene: 4. Germline CDR1 and CDR2: LGHDT and YNNKEL (reference sequence). For the CDR3, the DNA is TGTGCCAGCAGCCATAGCGGGAGGCTCAAAGAGACCCAGTACTTC. Amino acid sequence: CASSHSGRLKETQYF.

This clone has a count of ten or more. Other DNA sequences in this sample translate to the same CDR3. The chain uses TRBV7-2 and TRBJ1-4; D call uncertain. Germline V gene sequence: CDR1 SGHTA, CDR2 FQGNSA. This CDR3 has 14 residues. Trimming took 5 bases from V and 4 from J, leaving 11 bases between them. The CDR3 is CASSPRDFNEKLFF. The DNA of the CDR3 is TGTGCCAGCAGCCCCCGAGATTTTAATGAAAAACTGTTTTTT.

CDR3 region: CASSPHTYEQYF. CDR3 DNA sequence: TGTGCCAGCAGTCCCCACACCTACGAGCAGTACTTC. The chain is built from TRBV6-6 and TRBJ2-7; D not resolved. CDR3 length equals 12 residues. Germline CDR1 and CDR2: MNHNY and SVGAGI (reference sequence). Trimming shortened V by 5 bases and J by 2 bases, and 7 bases separated the two germline ends.

The chain couples TRBV12-3 or TRBV12-4 to TRBJ1-5; perhaps TRBD1 as D (5 bases). Trimming shortened V by 3 bases and J by 5 bases, and 8 bases separated the two germline ends. The CDR3 consists of 13 residues. CDR3 coding DNA: TGTGCCAGCAGTTTTGGAGGGGATCAGCCCCAGCATTTT. Protein product: CASSFGGDQPQHF.

The chain recombines TRBV18 with TRBJ2-5; D gene ambiguous. Trimming shortened V by 4 bases and J by 1 base, and 7 bases separated the two germline ends. Germline CDR1 and CDR2: KGHSH and LQKENI. The CDR3 loop spans 13 amino acids. CDR3 region: CASSRAPQETQYF. The CDR3 DNA reads as TGTGCCAGCTCACGGGCACCCCAAGAGACCCAGTACTTC.

This chain joins TRBV6-5 and TRBJ2-1; the D is unclear. This CDR3 comprises 11 residues. The germline V gene has CDR1 MNHEY and CDR2 SVGAGI. V was trimmed by 10 bases and J by 3 bases, leaving 7 bases between them. The CDR3 bases are TGTGCCACGGGTGACTACAATGAGCAGTTCTTC. It encodes CATGDYNEQFF.

The chain joins TRBV29-1 to TRBJ1-1; D is uncertain. The length of the CDR3 is 16 residues. CDR1 is SQVTM and CDR2 is ANQGSEA in the germline V gene. Trimming removed 5 bases from V and 0 bases from J, with 19 bases in between. The CDR3 DNA follows: TGCAGCGTTCGTTTGGGAAGCCCCGGGGTGAACACTGAAGCTTTCTTT. Its translation is CSVRLGSPGVNTEAFF.

V is TRBV27 and J is TRBJ1-1; 7 bases agree with TRBD1. CDR1 and CDR2 (germline): MNHEY, SMNVEV (reference sequence). This CDR3 is 13 amino acids long. The junction had 7 bases not matched to a gene; V was cut back by 8 bases and J by 4 bases. CDR3 sequence: CASCPHRGTEAFF. The CDR3 DNA is TGTGCCAGCTGCCCCCACAGGGGCACTGAAGCTTTCTTT.

This chain connects TRBV5-1 to TRBJ2-7; 10 bases fit TRBD2. Germline V gives CDR1 SGHRS, CDR2 YFSETQ. This CDR3 comprises 15 residues. V was pared by 4 bases and J by 3 bases, with 7 bases of the junction left unmatched. In DNA form, the CDR3 reads TGCGCCAGCAGCCCCTCGAGCGGGAGGGTCTACGAGCAGTACTTC. Protein: CASSPSSGRVYEQYF.

The gene calls are TRBV6-4 and TRBJ1-2; a weak D match, TRBD1 (6 bases). The CDR3 loop spans 15 amino acids. Germline assignment: CDR1 MRHNA and CDR2 SNTAGT. V was shortened by 7 bases and J by 7 bases, with 22 bases between the two germline ends. CDR3 in DNA: TGTGCCAGCATCTCGTGGGGGACCCAGGGGAGTGGCTACACCTTC. Residues: CASISWGTQGSGYTF.

This clone was seen a handful of times. J is TRBJ2-3 and V is TRBV9, with 8 bases identical to TRBD1. The CDR3 spans 15 residues. With 3 bases clipped from V and 1 base from J, the junction kept 4 bases outside the gene matches. Germline loops: CDR1 SGDLS, CDR2 YYNGEE. DNA for the CDR3: TGTGCCAGCAGCGCCTCGGACAGGGGCACAGATACGCAGTATTTT. Its translation is CASSASDRGTDTQYF.

The rearrangement joins TRBV5-1 to TRBJ1-1; 7 nucleotides align to TRBD1. V lost 4 bases to trimming and J lost 0 bases; unmatched junction nucleotides: 9. Germline V gene lookup returns CDR1 SGHRS and CDR2 YFSETQ. The CDR3 extends over 16 amino acids. The CDR3 DNA sequence: TGCGCCAGCAGCAACAGACAGGGAAGGATGAACACTGAAGCTTTCTTT. It codes for CASSNRQGRMNTEAFF.

This clone occurred once. The chain couples TRBV6-5 to TRBJ1-5; D remains ambiguous. The CDR3 extends over 14 amino acids. V was cut by 0 bases and J by 6 bases, with 9 bases left in between. CDR1 MNHEY and CDR2 SVGAGI come from the germline V gene. This CDR3 is CASSYSERAQPQHF. CDR3 DNA sequence: TGTGCCAGCAGTTACTCGGAGAGGGCTCAGCCCCAGCATTTT.